This T cell receptor beta chain was documented in a study of blood T cell repertoires in COVID-19. In the study overall: Both acute and convalescent COVID-19 samples were obtained from the United States, Italy and Spain. The cDNA or gDNA used as material had been derived from T cells, B-cell-depleted T cells, or PBMCs.

This clone was detected a few times. Germline V gene data show CDR1 as SQVTM and CDR2 as ANQGSEA. With 7 bases clipped from V and 5 bases from J, the junction kept 9 bases outside the gene matches. CDR3 length equals 13 residues. Seattle researchers signed up patients amid active infection and tracked them longitudinally. Per the study methods: The assay estimated nucleated cells by amplifying reference gene primers. Produced via immunoSEQ multiplex PCR; TCRdb's table is partial and in-frame only. From that table come the V and J calls and clone size; the DNA was used to work out D and trimming. The sample holds roughly 500,000 clones, roughly 89% seen once.

This sequence was found in a man between 18 and 35 years old with COVID-19, enrolled during active disease. Material: peripheral blood. The chain recombines TRBV29-1 with TRBJ2-7, with 9 bases fitting TRBD1. The CDR3 loop is CSATGGAGHEQYF. The CDR3 DNA sequence: TGCAGCGCCACAGGGGGCGCAGGGCACGAGCAGTACTTC.